The 7 T cell receptor beta chains below come from one sample, sequenced in a study of cytomegalovirus exposure and HLA in healthy donors (dated by TCRdb to about 2017). Libraries were made using the immunoSEQ multiplex PCR assay. Imported from immuneACCESS, the table was reduced by TCRdb to in-frame sequences with V and J called. These copies leave out some clones; in studies compared against another copy, an unresolved V gene accounts for under half, and the cause of the remainder is not known. The sample table records about 60,000 clones; approximately 96% of these occur just once. The ten largest clones add up to around 0.9% of the sample. The sequenced sample consisted of PBMCs. These receptors all stem from a man aged 18 to 30 in good health and CMV-seronegative.

The rearrangement links TRBV14 to TRBJ1-3, with D possibly matching TRBD1 (5 bases). Germline V CDR1 and CDR2: SGHDN, FVKESK. Trimming stripped 1 base from V and 0 bases from J, with 13 bases between. The CDR3 runs 17 residues. The CDR3 bases are TGTGCCAGCAGCCAAGTCGGGGGTGGCAACTCTGGAAACACCATATATTTT. Its protein is CASSQVGGGNSGNTIYF.

The rearrangement links TRBV4-1 to TRBJ2-1; D perhaps matches TRBD2 (5 bases). Trimming shortened V by 0 bases and J by 8 bases, and 11 bases separated the two germline ends. This CDR3 region has 14 residues. Germline V gene data show CDR1 as MGHRA and CDR2 as YSYEKL. The CDR3 region is CASSQDLYGDEQFF. CDR3 DNA: TGCGCCAGCAGCCAAGATTTATACGGGGATGAGCAGTTCTTC.

V usage is TRBV28 and J usage is TRBJ2-7, with a possible D match to TRBD2 (5 bases). CDR3 length: 16 residues. The V end was cut by 3 bases, the J end by 0 bases, with 15 bases between. The germline V gene encodes CDR1 MDHEN and CDR2 SYDVKM. CDR3 in DNA: TGTGCCAGCAGTTTCCACTACGAGGGCCCCTCCTACGAGCAGTACTTC. This sequence encodes CASSFHYEGPSYEQYF.

The CDR3 bases are TGTGCCAGCAGTGAACCTACGGGACAGGTATACTCTGGAAACACCATATATTTT. Translating it yields CASSEPTGQVYSGNTIYF. The rearrangement uses TRBV2 and TRBJ1-3; 8 nucleotides match TRBD1. Germline CDR1 is SNHLY and CDR2 is FYNNEI. The CDR3 is 18 residues long. V was clipped by 2 bases and J by 0 bases; unmatched bases: 9. The full variable domain, with the rest looked up from reference TRBV2 and TRBJ1-3, is EPEVTQTPSHQVTQMGQEVILRCVPISNHLYFYWYRQILGQKVEFLVSFYNNEISEKSEIFDDQFSVERPDGSNFTLKIRSTKLEDSAMYFCASSEPTGQVYSGNTIYFGEGSWLTVV.

The chain is built from TRBV25-1 and TRBJ1-1, with TRBD1 matching over 7 bases. J gave up 7 bases and V 5 bases, and 4 bases lay outside the gene matches. This CDR3 contains 12 residues. The germline V gene has CDR1 MGHDK and CDR2 SYGVNS. CDR3 loop: CASSKGGFEAFF. The CDR3 nucleotides are TGTGCCAGCAGTAAAGGGGGCTTTGAAGCTTTCTTT.

The V gene is TRBV13, the J gene TRBJ2-2; TRBD2 aligns across 7 bases. The V and J ends lost 6 bases and 6 bases, in that order; junction bases with no gene match: 7. This CDR3 is 14 amino acids long. Germline CDR1 is PRHDT and CDR2 is FYEKMQ (reference sequence). The CDR3 DNA is TGTGCCAGCAGAGGACTAGGGCGCCCCGGGGAGCTGTTTTTT. It encodes CASRGLGRPGELFF.

J is TRBJ2-7 and V is TRBV13; 10 bases are a match to TRBD1. Germline V gene sequence: CDR1 PRHDT, CDR2 FYEKMQ (reference sequence). The trim removed 5 bases at V and 11 bases at J, leaving 6 bases unmatched. The CDR3 is 12 amino acids. The CDR3 region is CASSQGQGIKYF. CDR3 coding DNA: TGTGCCAGCAGCCAGGGACAGGGGATAAAGTACTTC.